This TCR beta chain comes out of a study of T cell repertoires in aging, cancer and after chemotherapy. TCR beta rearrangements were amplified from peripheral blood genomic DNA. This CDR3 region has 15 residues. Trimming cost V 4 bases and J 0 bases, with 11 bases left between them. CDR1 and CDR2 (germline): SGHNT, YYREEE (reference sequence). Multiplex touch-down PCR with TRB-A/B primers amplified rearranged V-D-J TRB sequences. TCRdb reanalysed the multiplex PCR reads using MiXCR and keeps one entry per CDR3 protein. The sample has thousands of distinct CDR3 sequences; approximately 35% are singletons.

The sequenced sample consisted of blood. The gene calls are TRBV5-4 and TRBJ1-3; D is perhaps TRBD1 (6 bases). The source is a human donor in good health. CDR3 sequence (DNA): TGTGCCAGCAGCGGGAAGGACAGCTCTGGAAACACCATATATTTT. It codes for CASSGKDSSGNTIYF.